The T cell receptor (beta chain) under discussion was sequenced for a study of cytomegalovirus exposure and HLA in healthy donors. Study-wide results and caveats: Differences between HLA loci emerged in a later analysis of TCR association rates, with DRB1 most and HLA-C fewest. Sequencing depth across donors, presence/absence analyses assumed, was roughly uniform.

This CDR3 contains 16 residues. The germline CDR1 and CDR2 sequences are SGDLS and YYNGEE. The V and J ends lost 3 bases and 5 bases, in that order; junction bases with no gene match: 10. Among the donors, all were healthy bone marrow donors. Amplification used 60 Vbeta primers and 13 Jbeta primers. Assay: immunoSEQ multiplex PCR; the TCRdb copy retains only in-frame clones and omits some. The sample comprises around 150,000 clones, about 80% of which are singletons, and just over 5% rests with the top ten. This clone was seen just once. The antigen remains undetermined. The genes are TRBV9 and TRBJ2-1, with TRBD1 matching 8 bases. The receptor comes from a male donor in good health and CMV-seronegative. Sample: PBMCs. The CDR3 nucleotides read TGTGCCAGCAGCGCCGGAGGGACAGGCTTGAACAATGAGCAGTTCTTC. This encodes CASSAGGTGLNNEQFF.